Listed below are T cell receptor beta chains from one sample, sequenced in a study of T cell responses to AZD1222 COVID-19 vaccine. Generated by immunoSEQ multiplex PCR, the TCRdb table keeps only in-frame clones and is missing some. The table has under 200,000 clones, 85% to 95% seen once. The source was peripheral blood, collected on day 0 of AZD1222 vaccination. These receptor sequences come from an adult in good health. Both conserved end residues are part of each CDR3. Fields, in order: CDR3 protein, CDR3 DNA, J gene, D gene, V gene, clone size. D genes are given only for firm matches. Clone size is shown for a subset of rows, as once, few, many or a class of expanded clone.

CASSIASGSPDTDTQYF	TGTGCCAGCAGCATTGCTAGCGGGAGTCCTGACACAGATACGCAGTATTTT	TRBJ2-3	NA	TRBV21-1	NA
CASSSDGNYGYTF	TGTGCCAGCAGCTCGGACGGCAACTATGGCTACACCTTC	TRBJ1-2	NA	TRBV5-6	NA
CASSPRDRYYNEQFF	TGTGCCAGCAGCCCCCGGGACAGATACTACAATGAGCAGTTCTTC	TRBJ2-1	TRBD1	TRBV7-9	NA
CASSYSLFEGMMNTEAFF	TGTGCCAGCAGTTACTCCCTGTTTGAGGGCATGATGAACACTGAAGCTTTCTTT	TRBJ1-1	NA	TRBV6-2/TRBV6-3	NA
CASSADRGSGEQFF	TGCGCCAGCAGCGCAGACAGGGGTTCGGGTGAGCAGTTCTTC	TRBJ2-1	TRBD1	TRBV5-1	NA
CASKEGAELNYGYTF	TGCGCCAGCAAGGAGGGGGCCGAATTGAACTATGGCTACACCTTC	TRBJ1-2	TRBD1	TRBV5-1	NA
CASSARLQGAGTEAFF	TGTGCCAGCAGTGCCCGCTTACAGGGGGCTGGCACTGAAGCTTTCTTT	TRBJ1-1	TRBD1	TRBV6-1	NA
CASSPSQLGHEQYF	TGTGCCAGCTCACCATCTCAGTTAGGTCACGAGCAGTACTTC	TRBJ2-7	NA	TRBV18	once
CASSAYGTGFTEAFF	TGTGCCAGCAGTGCGTACGGGACAGGGTTCACTGAAGCTTTCTTT	TRBJ1-1	TRBD1	TRBV27	NA
CASSLDRSSGTQETQYF	TGTGCCAGCAGCTTAGATCGAAGTTCGGGCACACAAGAGACCCAGTACTTC	TRBJ2-5	NA	TRBV7-9	once
CASSKRLAANTGELFF	TGTGCCAGTAGCAAAAGACTAGCCGCGAACACCGGGGAGCTGTTTTTT	TRBJ2-2	TRBD2	TRBV19	NA
CASSPRTSGGNSYEQYF	TGTGCCAGCAGCCCACGGACTAGCGGGGGGAACTCCTACGAGCAGTACTTC	TRBJ2-7	TRBD2	TRBV5-4	NA
CASSSFQTHTMGGYTF	TGTGCCAGCAGCTCCTTCCAGACCCATACTATGGGGGGCTACACCTTC	TRBJ1-2	NA	TRBV11-2	NA
CASSESSRAYGYTF	TGTGCCAGCAGTGAATCGTCAAGGGCCTATGGCTACACCTTC	TRBJ1-2	NA	TRBV2	NA
CASSLVTDYGYTF	TGTGCCAGCAGCTTAGTTACCGACTATGGCTACACCTTC	TRBJ1-2	NA	TRBV7-6	NA
CASKSGMGQPSSGNTIYF	TGTGCCAGCAAAAGTGGAATGGGGCAACCGAGCTCTGGAAACACCATATATTTT	TRBJ1-3	NA	TRBV14	NA
CASSLTSRHTEAFF	TGTGCCAGCAGCTTGACATCGCGTCACACTGAAGCTTTCTTT	TRBJ1-1	NA	TRBV5-6	NA
CAWSGSQEKAFF	TGTGCCTGGAGTGGATCGCAGGAAAAAGCTTTCTTT	TRBJ1-1	NA	TRBV30	NA
CASRNYPRGSTGELFF	TGTGCCAGCAGAAACTACCCTCGGGGATCCACCGGGGAGCTGTTTTTT	TRBJ2-2	NA	TRBV7-2	NA
CATSRAHRGTDGNTIYF	TGTGCCACCAGCAGAGCGCACCGAGGGACAGACGGAAACACCATATATTTT	TRBJ1-3	TRBD1	TRBV15	NA
CASSPLGTANYGYTF	TGCGCCAGCAGCCCTCTGGGGACGGCCAACTATGGCTACACCTTC	TRBJ1-2	NA	TRBV4-1	NA
CASTSRGSGNYGYTF	TGTGCCAGCACCAGCAGAGGGAGTGGTAACTATGGCTACACCTTC	TRBJ1-2	NA	TRBV6-5	NA
CASSWNADRGQPQHF	TGTGCCAGCAGCTGGAACGCGGACAGGGGACAGCCCCAGCATTTT	TRBJ1-5	TRBD1	TRBV28	NA
CASSLDRGLEGYTF	TGTGCCAGCAGTTTGGACAGGGGGCTGGAGGGCTACACCTTC	TRBJ1-2	TRBD1	TRBV27	NA
CASSIVRGSDQPQHF	TGTGCCAGTAGTATAGTCAGGGGGTCGGATCAGCCCCAGCATTTT	TRBJ1-5	TRBD1	TRBV19	NA
CASSHIQGAQGTEAFF	TGTGCCAGCAGCCATATACAGGGGGCGCAGGGCACTGAAGCTTTCTTT	TRBJ1-1	TRBD1	TRBV14	once
CASSSDRRGGYTF	TGTGCCAGTAGTAGCGACAGGCGCGGGGGCTACACCTTC	TRBJ1-2	NA	TRBV19	once
CASVPQTVYYEQYF	TGTGCCAGCGTGCCTCAGACAGTTTACTACGAGCAGTACTTC	TRBJ2-7	NA	TRBV2	NA
CASREEGPNSPLHF	TGCGCCAGCAGGGAAGAGGGGCCCAATTCACCCCTCCACTTT	TRBJ1-6	NA	TRBV10-2	NA
CASRATSNTEAFF	TGCGCCAGTAGGGCGACGTCGAACACTGAAGCTTTCTTT	TRBJ1-1	NA	TRBV5-1	NA
CASSYSSGRSYEQYF	TGTGCCAGCAGTTACTCCTCGGGGCGGAGCTACGAGCAGTACTTC	TRBJ2-7	NA	TRBV6-2/TRBV6-3	NA
CASSRTGTGGDEQYF	TGTGCCAGCAGCCGAACCGGGACAGGGGGTGACGAGCAGTACTTC	TRBJ2-7	TRBD1	TRBV4-2	NA
CASSPVQSSGNTIYF	TGTGCCAGCTCACCAGTCCAGAGCTCTGGAAACACCATATATTTT	TRBJ1-3	NA	TRBV18	once
CASSPPSGRGTDTQYF	TGTGCCAGCTCACCACCCTCCGGGAGAGGAACAGATACGCAGTATTTT	TRBJ2-3	NA	TRBV18	NA
CASSFGPYREVRNTIYF	TGCGCCAGCAGCTTTGGCCCATACAGGGAAGTAAGAAACACCATATATTTT	TRBJ1-3	NA	TRBV5-1	NA
CASSLGAKGNTIYF	TGTGCCAGCAGCTTAGGGGCTAAGGGAAACACCATATATTTT	TRBJ1-3	NA	TRBV11-2	NA
CAYFVGPGTDTQYF	TGTGCCTACTTTGTGGGGCCCGGCACAGATACGCAGTATTTT	TRBJ2-3	NA	TRBV25-1	NA
CASSRTLSTGDRYGYTF	TGTGCCAGCTCACGAACGTTGTCGACAGGGGATAGGTATGGCTACACCTTC	TRBJ1-2	TRBD1	TRBV18	NA
CASSQGVSRNQPQHF	TGTGCCAGCAGCCAAGGGGTCAGCAGGAATCAGCCCCAGCATTTT	TRBJ1-5	NA	TRBV3-1/TRBV3-2	NA
CASSIRTGGGKTQYF	TGTGCCAGTAGTATTCGAACAGGGGGTGGAAAGACCCAGTACTTC	TRBJ2-5	TRBD1	TRBV19	NA
CASSQEPGTASGNTIYF	TGCGCCAGCAGCCAAGAACCCGGGACAGCCTCTGGAAACACCATATATTTT	TRBJ1-3	TRBD1	TRBV4-1	NA
CASRRDRANTEAFF	TGCGCCAGCAGAAGGGACCGAGCCAACACTGAAGCTTTCTTT	TRBJ1-1	NA	TRBV10-1	NA
CAWSVSGDGYTF	TGTGCCTGGAGTGTATCTGGGGATGGCTACACCTTC	TRBJ1-2	NA	TRBV30	NA
CASSKYRAPLNQPQHF	TGTGCCAGCAGCAAATACAGGGCTCCCCTCAATCAGCCCCAGCATTTT	TRBJ1-5	NA	TRBV5-6	once
CASSGLVVDEQYF	TGTGCCAGCAGTGGGCTGGTGGTAGACGAGCAGTACTTC	TRBJ2-7	NA	TRBV2	NA